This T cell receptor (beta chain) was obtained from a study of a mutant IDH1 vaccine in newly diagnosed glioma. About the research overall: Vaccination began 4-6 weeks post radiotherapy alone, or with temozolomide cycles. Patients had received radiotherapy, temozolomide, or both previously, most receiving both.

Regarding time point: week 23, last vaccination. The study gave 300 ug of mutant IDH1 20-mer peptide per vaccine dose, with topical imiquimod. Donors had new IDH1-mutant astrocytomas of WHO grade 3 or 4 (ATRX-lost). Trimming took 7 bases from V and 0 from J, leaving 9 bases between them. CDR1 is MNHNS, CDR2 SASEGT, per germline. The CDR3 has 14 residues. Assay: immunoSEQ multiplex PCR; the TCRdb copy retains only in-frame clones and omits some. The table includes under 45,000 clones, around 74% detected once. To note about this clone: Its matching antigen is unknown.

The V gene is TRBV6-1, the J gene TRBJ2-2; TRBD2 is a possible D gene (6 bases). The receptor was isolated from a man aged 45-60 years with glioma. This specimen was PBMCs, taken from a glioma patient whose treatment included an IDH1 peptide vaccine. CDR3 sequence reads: CASKAGPNTGELFF. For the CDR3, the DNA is TGTGCCAGCAAGGCGGGGCCGAACACCGGGGAGCTGTTTTTT.